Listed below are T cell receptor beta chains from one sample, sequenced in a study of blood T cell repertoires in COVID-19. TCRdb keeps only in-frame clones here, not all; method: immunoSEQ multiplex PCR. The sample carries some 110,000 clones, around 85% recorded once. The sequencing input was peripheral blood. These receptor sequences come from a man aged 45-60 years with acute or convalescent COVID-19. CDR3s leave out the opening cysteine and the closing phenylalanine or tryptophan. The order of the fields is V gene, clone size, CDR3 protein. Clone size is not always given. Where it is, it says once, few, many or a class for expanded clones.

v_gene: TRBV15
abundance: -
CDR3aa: ATSRDPGGIPGANVLT

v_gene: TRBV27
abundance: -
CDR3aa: ASSPGGEGLQETQY

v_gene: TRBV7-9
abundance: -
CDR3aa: ASSLAPAGDSYEQY

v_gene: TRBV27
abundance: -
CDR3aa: ASSLRRPEKLF

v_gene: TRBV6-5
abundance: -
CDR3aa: ASSRTGYYEQY

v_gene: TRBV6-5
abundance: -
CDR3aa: ASSLTSSETQY

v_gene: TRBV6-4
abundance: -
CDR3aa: ASSGDRGDTQY

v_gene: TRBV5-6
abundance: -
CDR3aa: ASNQAGGLTYEQY

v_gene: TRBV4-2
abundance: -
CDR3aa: ASSQGYGGRVSTDTQY

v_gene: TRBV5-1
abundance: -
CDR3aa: ASSSERGTDTQY

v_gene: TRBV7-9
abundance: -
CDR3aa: ASSLKTGYTDTQY

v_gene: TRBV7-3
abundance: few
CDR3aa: ASSLTGQGAYNEQF

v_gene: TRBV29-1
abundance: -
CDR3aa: SVAGNYRGSSTDTQY

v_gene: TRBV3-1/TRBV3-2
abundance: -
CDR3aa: ASSQSLTGGTEAF

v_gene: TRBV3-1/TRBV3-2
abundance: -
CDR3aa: ASIRQGMNEQF

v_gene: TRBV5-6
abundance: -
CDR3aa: ASSLAGQGGEKLF

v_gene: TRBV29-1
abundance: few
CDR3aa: SVGGDRGSFEQY

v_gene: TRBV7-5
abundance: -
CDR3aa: VRSLDGLSGGLRNEQF

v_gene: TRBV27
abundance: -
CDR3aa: ASSFRASGSDEQF

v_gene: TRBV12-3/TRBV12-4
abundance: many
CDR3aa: ASSPGDPYGYT

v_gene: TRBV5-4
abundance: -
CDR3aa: ASSLGTGRLPNYGYT

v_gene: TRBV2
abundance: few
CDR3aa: ASTETSSTGELF

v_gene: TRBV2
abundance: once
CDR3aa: AKSTGGPDTGELF

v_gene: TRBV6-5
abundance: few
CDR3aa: ASSYRGGGNTIY

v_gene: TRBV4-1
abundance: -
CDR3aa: ASSQSPGPSNTGELF

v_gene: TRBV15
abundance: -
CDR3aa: ATSRERTGGGSPLH

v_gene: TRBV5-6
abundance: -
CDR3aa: ASSLSSPGTEAF

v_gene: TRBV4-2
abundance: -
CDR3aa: ASSPHRRTGRGRSYNEQF

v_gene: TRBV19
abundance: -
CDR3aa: ATERGQYRGQPQH

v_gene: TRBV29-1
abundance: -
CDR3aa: SVVSERGEQF

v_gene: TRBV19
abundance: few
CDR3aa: ASTPLRDRGWNEQF

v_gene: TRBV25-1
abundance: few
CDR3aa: ASSDPSSITTDTQY

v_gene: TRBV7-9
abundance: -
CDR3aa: ASSLLGLAGGSNEQF

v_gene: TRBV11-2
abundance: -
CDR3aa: ASSLFRGQPQH

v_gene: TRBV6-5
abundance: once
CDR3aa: ASSSGVDEKLF

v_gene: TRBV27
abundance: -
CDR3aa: ASSSDRIYGYT

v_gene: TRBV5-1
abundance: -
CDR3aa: ASSPDRGESYEQY

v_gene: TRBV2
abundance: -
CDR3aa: ASTLGRDILPLH

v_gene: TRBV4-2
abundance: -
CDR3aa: ASSQKAGNTGELF

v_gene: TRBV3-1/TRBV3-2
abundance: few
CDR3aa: ASSTGPSNQPQH

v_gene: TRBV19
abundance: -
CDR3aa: ASSISPGWGTGELF

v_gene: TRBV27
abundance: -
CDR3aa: ASSLSNRVFGYT

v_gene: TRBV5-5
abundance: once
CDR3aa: ASSLRRAGANVLT

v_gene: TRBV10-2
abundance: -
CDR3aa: ASRRTSGSYEQY

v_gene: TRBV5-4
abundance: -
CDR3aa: ASSYPEGFDYGYT

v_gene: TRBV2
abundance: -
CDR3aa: ASTQGAPYEQY